One sample yielded the 5 T cell receptor beta chains listed below, sequenced in a study of T-cell memory formation after mild COVID-19. TCRdb reanalysed the 5' RACE reads using MiXCR and keeps one entry per CDR3 protein. The sample contains around 60,000 distinct CDR3 sequences, over 7.5% of which appear only once. Input material: PBMCs or a T cell subset sorted from them (not recorded which). The receptors derive from a man aged 18 to 29 who had mild COVID-19 (a few samples of this study predate the infection). Cell type and time point are not known.

Only a few counts were recorded for this clonotype. V and J are TRBV2 and TRBJ2-2; D possibly matches TRBD1 or TRBD2 (5 bases each). Per the germline V gene, CDR1 is SNHLY and CDR2 is FYNNEI. This CDR3 has 15 residues. The germline V and J ends were trimmed by 6 bases and 6 bases, with 17 bases remaining between them. The CDR3 sequence is CASSLLGALPGELFF. The CDR3 DNA reads as TGTGCCAGCAGCTTGCTCGGGGCCCTGCCCGGGGAGCTGTTTTTT.

The rearrangement links TRBV3-1 to TRBJ2-5; D is possibly TRBD1 (6 bases). V lost 0 bases and J 4 bases, leaving 6 bases between the germline ends. Germline V gene data show CDR1 as LGHDT and CDR2 as YNNKEL (reference sequence). There are 13 residues in the CDR3. The CDR3 DNA is TGTGCCAGCAGCCAAGAGGGGGCAGAGACCCAGTACTTC. It yields the protein CASSQEGAETQYF.

The chain employs TRBV11-2 and TRBJ1-2, with D maybe TRBD1 (5 bases). Between the trimmed V and J ends, which lost 4 bases and 2 bases, there was a span of 26 bases. CDR1 is SGHAT, CDR2 FQNNGV, per germline. CDR3 length equals 19 residues. The CDR3 protein is CASSSSFRGPMRQNYGYTF. The CDR3 bases are TGTGCCAGCAGCTCAAGCTTCCGGGGCCCGATGCGCCAAAACTATGGCTACACCTTC.

The table lists this clonotype with many counts. This chain uses TRBV6-5 with TRBJ2-3; D possibly corresponds to TRBD2 (6 bases). The CDR3 consists of 17 residues. Looked up from germline, CDR1 is MNHEY and CDR2 is SVGAGI. The ends were cut back, 0 bases at V and 4 bases at J, with 17 bases in the middle. Here the CDR3 DNA reads TGTGCCAGCAGTTACTCTGCTCTGCGGGGAGGTCCAGATACGCAGTATTTT. Protein sequence: CASSYSALRGGPDTQYF.

This clonotype was picked up many times. The V and J genes are TRBV7-8 and TRBJ2-3; 9 bases are shared with TRBD2. CDR3 size: 16 residues. V lost 2 bases and J lost 5; bases outside the gene matches: 8. Germline V gives CDR1 SGHVS, CDR2 FQNEAQ. The CDR3 coding sequence is TGTGCCAGCAGCTTATACTCGCGGGGGGGCAGAGATACGCAGTATTTT. Protein sequence: CASSLYSRGGRDTQYF.